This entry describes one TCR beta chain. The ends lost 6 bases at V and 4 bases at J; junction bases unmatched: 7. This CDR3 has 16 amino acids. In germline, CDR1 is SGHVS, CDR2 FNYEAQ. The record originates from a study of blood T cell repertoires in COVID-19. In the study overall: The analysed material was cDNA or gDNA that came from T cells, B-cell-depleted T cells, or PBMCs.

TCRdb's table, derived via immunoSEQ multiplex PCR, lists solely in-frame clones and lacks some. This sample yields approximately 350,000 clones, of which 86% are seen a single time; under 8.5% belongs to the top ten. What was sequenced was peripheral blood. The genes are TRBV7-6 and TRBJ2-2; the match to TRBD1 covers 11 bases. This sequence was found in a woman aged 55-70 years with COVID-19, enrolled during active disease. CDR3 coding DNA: TGTGCCAGCAGTTCCGGGACAGGGGGTTTCACCGGGGAGCTGTTTTTT. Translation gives CASSSGTGGFTGELFF.